This T cell receptor (beta chain) was observed in a study of blood T cell dynamics during melanoma immunotherapy. V gave up 1 base and J gave up 7 bases, with 4 bases separating them. The CDR3 spans 12 residues. The V gene's germline CDR1 is MNHNY and CDR2 SVGAGI (reference sequence). Time point described: week 3, after first cycle of checkpoint inhibitor. Sequencing used immunoSEQ multiplex PCR; TCRdb keeps in-frame clones, though not all of them. Here the sample spans 10,000 to 12,000 clones, 87% being singletons. The TCR sequence derives from a human donor with melanoma. The V gene is TRBV6-6, the J gene TRBJ2-2; D unclear. This specimen consisted of blood, obtained from a patient treated with checkpoint blockade. In nucleotides, the CDR3 is TGTGCCAGCAGTTACTTCGGCGGGGAGCTGTTTTTT. Amino acid sequence: CASSYFGGELFF.